These 8 T cell receptor beta chains came from one sample sequenced in a study of Ad26.COV2.S vaccination and SARS-CoV-2 variants (dated by TCRdb to 2020 to 2023). To prepare the library, the immunoSEQ multiplex PCR assay was applied. Held by TCRdb, this immuneACCESS table contains in-frame sequences only and omits some clones. Under half of the omission traces to an unresolved V gene where checked; the cause of the rest is unknown. This sample gives approximately 340,000 clones in total; 70% to 90% of them show up just once. The ten biggest clones cover 2.5% to 3.5% of the sample. This specimen's treatment or condition label, interpreted: about 20 received Ad26.COV2.S at low or high dose, single or two shots; five or six received placebo; per-sample allocation not given. For vaccine and placebo recipients, the sequenced repertoires came from samples collected on day 63 after the first injection.

Sequences were derived from peripheral blood, sampled in a trial of Ad26.COV2.S vaccine versus placebo. The receptors were sampled from a person aged 18-65 years who received the Ad26.COV2.S COVID-19 vaccine or a placebo.

The CDR3 DNA follows: TGTGCCAGCAGCGTAGGTAGCGGGGGGAACACCGGGGAGCTGTTTTTT. Its protein is CASSVGSGGNTGELFF. This sequence joins TRBV9 and TRBJ2-2; 9 nucleotides match TRBD2. There are 16 residues in the CDR3. The J segment lost 1 base and the V segment lost 0 bases, leaving 1 base of the junction unmatched. Germline V gene data show CDR1 as SGDLS and CDR2 as YYNGEE.

The chain carries TRBV5-1 and TRBJ2-7; a possible D gene is TRBD1 (6 bases). Trimming removed 5 bases at V and 3 bases at J, with 18 bases between. CDR1 SGHRS and CDR2 YFSETQ come from the germline V gene. The CDR3 consists of 15 residues. The DNA for the CDR3 is TGCGCCAGCAGTCAAGTACAGGGAGCGATCTACGAGCAGTACTTC. Protein product: CASSQVQGAIYEQYF.

As regards this clone: This same CDR3 is encoded by further DNA sequences in the sample. The rearrangement joins TRBV18 to TRBJ1-1, with D hard to call. Germline V gene lookup returns CDR1 KGHSH and CDR2 LQKENI. The CDR3 extends over 13 amino acids. The germline V and J ends were trimmed by 3 bases and 2 bases, with 7 bases remaining between them. The DNA for the CDR3 is TGTGCCAGCTCACCGGACCTAAACACTGAAGCTTTCTTT. It yields the protein CASSPDLNTEAFF.

Only one count was recorded for this clone. The rearrangement uses TRBV4-1 and TRBJ1-1, with TRBD1 as a possible D gene (5 bases). Trimming left V 3 bases short and J 4 bases short, with 6 bases between. Per the germline V gene, CDR1 is MGHRA and CDR2 is YSYEKL. The CDR3 has 12 residues. The CDR3 loop is CASSHGGTEAFF. The CDR3 DNA reads TGCGCCAGCAGCCATGGGGGCACTGAAGCTTTCTTT.

The genes are TRBV7-9 and TRBJ1-2; the D gene is possibly TRBD1 (5 bases). V shed 8 bases and J shed 0 bases, with 16 bases lying between them. Germline CDR1 reads SEHNR; CDR2 reads FQNEAQ (reference sequence). The CDR3 has 15 residues. The CDR3 region has the DNA TGTGCCAGCGGGTTCTCGGGACGGCCTAACTATGGCTACACCTTC. It yields the protein CASGFSGRPNYGYTF.

This sequence joins TRBV28 and TRBJ1-6; TRBD1 matches 9 bases. The CDR3 is made up of 16 amino acids. Germline V gives CDR1 MDHEN, CDR2 SYDVKM. After removal of 5 bases from V and 12 bases from J, the junction contained 14 bases not matched to a gene. CDR3 nucleotides: TGTGCCAGCAGTCTTTTCGGGACAGGGTATGGAGAACCCCTCCACTTT. This translates into CASSLFGTGYGEPLHF.

This clone was detected a few times. This chain uses TRBV5-6 with TRBJ2-5; D uncertain. CDR3 size: 15 residues. The V end lost 0 bases, the J end lost 4 bases, and 13 bases lay between the germline ends. Germline V lookup: CDR1 SGHDT, CDR2 YYEEEE. The CDR3 bases are TGTGCCAGCAGCTTGGCCCTAAGTTTAGCAGAGACCCAGTACTTC. As protein: CASSLALSLAETQYF.

The chain recombines TRBV5-1 with TRBJ2-3; D is unclear. CDR1 is SGHRS, CDR2 YFSETQ, per germline. This CDR3 region has 15 residues. Trimming took 3 bases from V and 4 from J, leaving 15 bases between them. CDR3 loop: CASSYLTATSDTQYF. The CDR3 DNA reads as TGCGCCAGCAGCTACCTGACTGCTACCTCAGATACGCAGTATTTT.